This TCR beta chain was captured by sequencing in a study of post-analysis software for immune sequencing data. The wider study: Secondary progressive, relapsing-remitting and progressive-relapsing multiple sclerosis were among the included disease courses.

Every TCR beta cDNA library bore unique molecular identifiers. Using its own MiXCR run on the PCR reads, TCRdb lists one record per CDR3 protein. Of about 680,000 distinct CDR3 sequences in the sample, 59% were seen once. Trimming pared 7 bases from V and 3 bases from J, leaving 13 bases between. In germline, CDR1 is MNHNS, CDR2 SASEGT. There are 14 residues in the CDR3. Study outcomes and limitations: Elevated frequency relative to controls characterized several TRBV segments in patients, TRBV5-6, TRBV5-1 and TRBV20-1 among them. People with multiple sclerosis had a significantly lower normalized Chao1 diversity than controls did.

Turning to this clonotype: The antigen is undetermined.

The sequenced material came from blood. This chain joins TRBV6-1 and TRBJ2-1; no definite D call. The origin of this receptor is a girl aged 2-10 years with multiple sclerosis. This CDR3 reads CASKVPAYYNEQFF. The CDR3 bases are TGTGCCAGCAAGGTTCCCGCGTACTACAATGAGCAGTTCTTC.